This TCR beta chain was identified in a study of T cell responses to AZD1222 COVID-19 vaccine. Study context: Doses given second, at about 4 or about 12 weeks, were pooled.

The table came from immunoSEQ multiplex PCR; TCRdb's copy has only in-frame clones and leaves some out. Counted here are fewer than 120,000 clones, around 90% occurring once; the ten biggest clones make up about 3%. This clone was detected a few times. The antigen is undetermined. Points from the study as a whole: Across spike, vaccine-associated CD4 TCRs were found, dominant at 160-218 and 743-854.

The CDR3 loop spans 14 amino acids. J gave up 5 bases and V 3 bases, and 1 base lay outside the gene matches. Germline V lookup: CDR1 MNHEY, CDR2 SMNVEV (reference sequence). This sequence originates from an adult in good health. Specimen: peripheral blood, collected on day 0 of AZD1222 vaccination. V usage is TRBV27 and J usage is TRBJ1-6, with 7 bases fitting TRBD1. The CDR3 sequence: CASSFGTDNSPLHF. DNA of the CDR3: TGTGCCAGCAGTTTCGGGACAGATAATTCACCCCTCCACTTT.